This T cell receptor beta chain is drawn from a study of cytomegalovirus exposure and HLA in healthy donors. Study outcomes and limitations: In vitro confirmation showed a few CMV-associated chains to be CMV antigen specific. Later findings reportedly placed an Asian-associated ancestry cluster below the approximately 620-donor mean for N-insertions.

Notes on this clone: Its specificity is unknown.

A multiplex PCR was run with 60 Vbeta primers and 13 Jbeta primers. Profiled with immunoSEQ multiplex PCR; TCRdb holds only in-frame clones, not every one. The sample consists of a few hundred thousand clones, around 89% of them appearing once. Trimming took off 4 bases at V and 5 bases at J, with 17 bases between the two ends. This CDR3 has 15 amino acids. Germline loops: CDR1 MGHRA, CDR2 YSYEKL. J is TRBJ1-1 and V is TRBV4-1, with a tentative D call TRBD1 (5 bases). This TCR came from a young woman in good health and CMV-seronegative. The sequencing input was PBMCs. This chain's CDR3 is CASSPHLAGETEAFF. The CDR3 DNA follows: TGCGCCAGCAGCCCCCACCTGGCGGGGGAGACTGAAGCTTTCTTT.